This entry features one TCR beta chain sequence. Its antigen is as yet unknown. The germline CDR1 and CDR2 sequences are SGHNT and YYREEE (reference sequence). The J segment lost 1 base and the V segment lost 4 bases, leaving 10 bases of the junction unmatched. The CDR3 has 16 amino acids. This sample was included in a study of cytomegalovirus exposure and HLA in healthy donors. General observations from the study: The authors listed some 150 TCR beta chains as cytomegalovirus-associated.

The PCR was carried out with 60 Vbeta primers and 13 Jbeta primers. Profiling relied on immunoSEQ multiplex PCR, and the TCRdb table lists in-frame clones only, not all of them. Reported are about 77,000 clones; the ten largest clones contain approximately 13%. The rearrangement joins TRBV5-4 to TRBJ1-1, with TRBD1 matching 7 bases. The clonotype comes from a man aged 45 to 65 in good health and CMV-seropositive. Sequencing was done on a sample of PBMCs. In DNA form, the CDR3 reads TGTGCCAGCAGCCCCCGACAGGGAGAAGGGAACACTGAAGCTTTCTTT. This translates into CASSPRQGEGNTEAFF.